Here is one TCR beta chain with its context. The antigen it recognizes is unknown. Nothing much larger sits one base from this clone, and base qualities are not available. TCRbeta CDR3 regions were amplified from genomic DNA by means of the immunoSEQ Assay, a bias-controlled multiplex PCR. In the source study's methods: Within the assay, amplification of reference gene primers was used to estimate how many nucleated cells each sample contained. Sequence reads were collapsed and filtered to measure the absolute abundance of every unique TCRbeta CDR3 rearrangement. For each sample, productive Simpson clonality was calculated by taking the square root of Simpson's diversity index across productive rearrangements. TCRdb re-hosts the immuneACCESS table, in-frame sequences only. Its copies lack some clones; in the studies checked, an unresolved V gene accounts for under half of them, and the cause for the rest is not known. V, J and clone size reflect that table, while D and trimming were determined from the DNA. The sample yields 250,000 or so clones; roughly four fifths were counted once. The ten largest clones take up roughly 3.6% of the sample.

The entry originates in a study of blood T cell repertoires in COVID-19 (dated by TCRdb to the early 2020s). Concerning the study at large: Samples from collaborators originated in the United States, Italy and Spain and spanned both the acute and convalescent phases of COVID-19. The repertoires were released in a freely available public database meant as a resource for research on the immune response to SARS-CoV-2. The prospective study material was composed of cDNA or gDNA derived from T cells, B-cell-depleted T cells, or PBMCs. Where available, HLA class I and class II types were taken from metadata supplied by the sample provider and were not determined by assay-based typing. The dataset comprised deeply sampled blood TCRbeta repertoires from subjects exposed to, actively infected with, or recovered from COVID-19. The samples were drawn from the first 160 participants of the ongoing ImmuneRACE study and from 1,254 subjects provided by 6 global collaborators. Sample metadata almost always included a de-identified subject ID, COVID-19 status, age in years and sex.

Beyond this particular receptor, the publication reports: Clinical and demographic metadata were provided uncurated, with the amount varying by source and participant.

Germline trimming: 3 bases from V, 4 bases from J; junction bases outside gene matches: 8. Measured from the cysteine to the phenylalanine, the CDR3 is 16 residues long. The kept DNA is CDR3 alone, 48 bases in frame from the first base. CDR1 and CDR2 (SGHKS, YYEKEE) derive from the germline V gene (reference sequence). Enrolling through a virtual design, the prospective study's participants ranged in age from roughly 18 to 95 years and lived across roughly 24 United States geographic areas. In the prospective study, participants were assigned to cohorts based on the clinical history participants reported in a screening survey and a study questionnaire. Recovered participants in ImmuneRACE Cohort 3 were defined by two consecutive negative NP/OP PCR tests, clearance by a healthcare professional, or resolution of symptoms. Each participant in the prospective study had whole blood, serum and a nasopharyngeal or oropharyngeal swab collected by mobile phlebotomists. Participants in the prospective study had the option to provide additional blood draws and questionnaires over an approximately 2-month period. Before DNA extraction, prospective study blood samples were shipped either frozen or at room temperature.

The rearranged chain carries TRBV5-5 and TRBJ1-5; 9 central nucleotides agree with TRBD1. Sample: PBMCs or T cells enriched from blood (not recorded which). The origin of this receptor is a man in his fifties who had recovered from COVID-19. This receptor has the CDR3 CASSWVDRGGNQPQHF. The nucleotide sequence reads as follows: TGTGCCAGCAGCTGGGTGGACAGGGGCGGGAATCAGCCCCAGCATTTT. Extended through the reference TRBV5-5 and TRBJ1-5 proteins, this CDR3 yields the full variable domain: DAGVTQSPTHLIKTRGQQVTLRCSPISGHKSVSWYQQVLGQGPQFIFQYYEKEERGRGNFPDRFSARQFPNYSSELNVNALLLGDSALYLCASSWVDRGGNQPQHFGDGTRLSIL.